A selection of T cell receptor beta chains follows, all from one sample in a study of shared clonotypes between healthy human individuals. TCRdb's table, derived via immunoSEQ multiplex PCR, lists solely in-frame clones and lacks some. The data contain fewer than 550,000 clones, about 80% of them seen just once; the ten biggest clones take up around an eighth. The specimen sequenced was PBMCs. Every receptor here comes from a woman between 40 and 55 years old in good health. Some clones in this sample may be carry-over from other donors' samples. The CDR3 runs from the conserved cysteine through the conserved F or W. The D gene is left open where the match is weak. Where a row states a size, it is once, few, many or the class of an expanded clone; other rows omit it.

D	V	size	J	DNA	CDR3
TRBD1	TRBV19	.	TRBJ2-7	TGTGCCAGTAGTATCACAGGGGACACTATCTACGAGCAGTACTTC	CASSITGDTIYEQYF
.	TRBV30	.	TRBJ1-2	TGTGCCTGGAGTTCCCCAGGGAGGTCTGGGGGCTACACCTTC	CAWSSPGRSGGYTF
TRBD2	TRBV28	once	TRBJ2-1	TGTGCCAGCAGTTTTACTAGCGGGAGGCCCAATGAGCAGTTCTTC	CASSFTSGRPNEQFF
.	TRBV10-3	.	TRBJ1-5	TGTGCCATCAGTGAGAGCTATAGCAATCAGCCCCAGCATTTT	CAISESYSNQPQHF
.	TRBV19	.	TRBJ2-5	TGTGCCAGTAGTCCCCCCGGAGGGGCGGGAGAGACCCAGTACTTC	CASSPPGGAGETQYF
.	TRBV7-9	.	TRBJ2-7	TGTGCCAGCAGCTTAGGGTTGGGGCTCGAGCAGTACTTC	CASSLGLGLEQYF
TRBD2	TRBV7-2	.	TRBJ2-3	TGTGCCAGCAGGGAACCGGGACTAGCGGGTGGCACAGATACGCAGTATTTT	CASREPGLAGGTDTQYF
TRBD2	TRBV10-3	.	TRBJ2-1	TGTGCCATCAGTGGGACTAGCGGGATTTCCTACAATGAGCAGTTCTTC	CAISGTSGISYNEQFF
.	TRBV2	.	TRBJ1-2	TGTGCCAGCAGTGAACAAGGAAACTATGGCTACACCTTC	CASSEQGNYGYTF
TRBD2	TRBV6-5	.	TRBJ2-7	TGTGCCAGCAGGCGGACTAGCGGTCCGTGGGAGCAGTACTTC	CASRRTSGPWEQYF
TRBD1	TRBV27	.	TRBJ1-2	TGTGCCAGCAGTTTATCGAGTCAGGGGGGCCACTATGGCTACACCTTC	CASSLSSQGGHYGYTF
TRBD1	TRBV5-1	.	TRBJ2-7	TGCGCCAGCAGCTTTCTGTCAGGGGGCTCTGCCGAGCAGTACTTC	CASSFLSGGSAEQYF
TRBD2	TRBV6-1	few	TRBJ2-7	TGTGCCAGCAGTGATGGCGTTAGCGGGAGGGGCTTCTACGAGCAGTACTTC	CASSDGVSGRGFYEQYF
.	TRBV5-1	.	TRBJ2-5	TGCGCCAGCAGGAGTGGACCGTACCAAGAGACCCAGTACTTC	CASRSGPYQETQYF
.	TRBV7-6	.	TRBJ2-2	TGTGCCAGCAGCTTAGTTAGCGGAGACACCGGGGAGCTGTTTTTT	CASSLVSGDTGELFF
TRBD1	TRBV5-1	once	TRBJ2-7	TGCGCCAGCAAAGGGGACAGCCGAGCGACCGAGCAGTACTTC	CASKGDSRATEQYF
TRBD1	TRBV6-4	many	TRBJ1-1	TGTGCCAGCAGACAGGACAGGGGGAACACTGAAGCTTTCTTT	CASRQDRGNTEAFF
TRBD2	TRBV6-1	many	TRBJ2-5	TGTGCCAGCAAATGGACTAGCGGTCAAGAGACCCAGTACTTC	CASKWTSGQETQYF
TRBD1	TRBV29-1	.	TRBJ2-3	TGCAGCGTCGGAGGTGACAGGGTCGGAACAGATACGCAGTATTTT	CSVGGDRVGTDTQYF
.	TRBV30	.	TRBJ2-5	TGTGCCTGGAGTCCCCGCGGAGTCGGGGAGACCCAGTACTTC	CAWSPRGVGETQYF
.	TRBV5-1	.	TRBJ2-1	TGCGCCAGCAGCCTCCAGGGTGGGGGCGATGAGCAGTTCTTC	CASSLQGGGDEQFF
.	TRBV7-2	.	TRBJ1-3	TGTGCCAGCAGCTTAGCGTCAGGGTCGGAAAACACCATATATTTT	CASSLASGSENTIYF
.	TRBV5-1	.	TRBJ2-5	TGCGCCAGCAGCTATTCTAGGGACCAAGAGACCCAGTACTTC	CASSYSRDQETQYF
.	TRBV18	.	TRBJ2-7	TGTGCCAGCTCAGTGACCGCTTCCTACGAGCAGTACTTC	CASSVTASYEQYF
.	TRBV6-1	.	TRBJ1-4	TGTGCCAGCAGGCCAGGGAACACTAATGAAAAACTGTTTTTT	CASRPGNTNEKLFF
.	TRBV6-1	.	TRBJ1-2	TGTGCCAGCAGTGAAAGTTGGAGGGAGAACTATGGCTACACCTTC	CASSESWRENYGYTF
TRBD1	TRBV5-6	.	TRBJ1-3	TGTGCCAGCAGCCAAAGACAGGGGAACTCTGGAAACACCATATATTTT	CASSQRQGNSGNTIYF
TRBD2	TRBV4-2	few	TRBJ2-3	TGTGCCAGCAGTCGCCGGACTAGCGGGGAGAGCACAGATACGCAGTATTTT	CASSRRTSGESTDTQYF
.	TRBV5-1	.	TRBJ2-7	TGCGCCAGCAGCTTGGAGTCAGGGTCCGGGCTCTACGAGCAGTACTTC	CASSLESGSGLYEQYF
TRBD2	TRBV6-5	.	TRBJ2-3	TGTGCCACCAAAGCGGGAGCGGTAGATACGCAGTATTTT	CATKAGAVDTQYF
.	TRBV5-1	.	TRBJ1-4	TGCGCCAGCAGCTCTTCGGGTACTAATGAAAAACTGTTTTTT	CASSSSGTNEKLFF
.	TRBV5-6	.	TRBJ1-1	TGTGCCAGCAGCTTGACAGGCGGCACTGAAGCTTTCTTT	CASSLTGGTEAFF
.	TRBV5-6	few	TRBJ1-4	TGTGCCAGCAGCTTGGCGGGAAGAGAAAAACTGTTTTTT	CASSLAGREKLFF
.	TRBV5-5	.	TRBJ2-1	TGTGCCAGCAGCTTGGCCGGGTCCTACAATGAGCAGTTCTTC	CASSLAGSYNEQFF
TRBD1	TRBV18	.	TRBJ1-4	TGTGCCAGCTCACTCAACAGGGGGCCTAATGAAAAACTGTTTTTT	CASSLNRGPNEKLFF
.	TRBV11-2	.	TRBJ2-3	TGTGCCAGCAGCAATGAGTTCGGCACCACAAAAGATACGCAGTATTTT	CASSNEFGTTKDTQYF